This TCR beta chain stems from a study of T cells in localized non-small cell lung cancer. The study, taken as a whole, reports: Higher adjacent-lung clonality was associated with shorter survival. Appearance in adjacent lung was seen for a median approximately 59 of the top 100 tumor clones.

Using immunoSEQ multiplex PCR, the repertoire was profiled, and TCRdb retains in-frame clones only, with some absent. The data show around 6,700 clones, with about 40% seen just once and around 7.7% held by the top ten. With regard to this clone: Its antigen is not identified.

V shed 2 bases and J 7 bases; nucleotides not matched to a gene: 5. The CDR3 covers 14 residues. Germline V gene lookup returns CDR1 SGHRS and CDR2 YFSETQ. This sample comprised lung tumor tissue, obtained before any cancer treatment. This receptor was identified in a man aged 40 to 69 with stage III lung adenocarcinoma. This chain uses TRBV5-1 with TRBJ2-1, with 8 bases fitting TRBD1. Here the CDR3 reads CASSFGQGRNEQFF. The CDR3, as DNA: TGCGCCAGCAGCTTTGGACAGGGTAGGAATGAGCAGTTCTTC.